This T cell receptor beta chain comes out of a study of neurological immune-mediated disorders. MiXCR, run by TCRdb on the 5' RACE reads, gives a single entry per CDR3 protein. The table shows 71,000 or so distinct CDR3 sequences, with approximately 15% occurring only once. CDR3 size: 16 residues. Germline CDR1 and CDR2: SGHRS and YFSETQ. The trim removed 1 base at V and 3 bases at J, leaving 8 bases unmatched. Ten or more counts support this clonotype. Time point specified: longitudinal time-point 1 (baseline). This chain uses TRBV5-1 with TRBJ2-7; 9 positions agree with TRBD1. Sequenced: PBMCs. This sequence originates from a female donor with HTLV-1-associated myelopathy (HAM/TSP). The CDR3 is CASSLYPTGQGYEQYF. DNA of the CDR3: TGCGCCAGCAGCTTGTACCCCACGGGACAGGGCTACGAGCAGTACTTC.